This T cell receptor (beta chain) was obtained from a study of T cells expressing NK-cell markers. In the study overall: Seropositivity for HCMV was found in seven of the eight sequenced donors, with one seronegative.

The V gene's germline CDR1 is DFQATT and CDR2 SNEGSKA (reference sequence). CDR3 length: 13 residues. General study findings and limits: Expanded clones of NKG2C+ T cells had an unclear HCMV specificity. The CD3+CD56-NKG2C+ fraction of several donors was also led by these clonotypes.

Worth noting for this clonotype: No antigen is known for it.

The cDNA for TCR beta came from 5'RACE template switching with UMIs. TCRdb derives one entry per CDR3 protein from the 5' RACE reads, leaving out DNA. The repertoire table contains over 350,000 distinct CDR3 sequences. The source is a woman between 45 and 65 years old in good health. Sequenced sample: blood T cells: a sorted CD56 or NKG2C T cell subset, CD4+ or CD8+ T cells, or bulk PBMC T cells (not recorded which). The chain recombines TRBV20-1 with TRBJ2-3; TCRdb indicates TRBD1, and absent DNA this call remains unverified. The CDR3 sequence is CSASWGLGDTQYF.